This is a list of T cell receptor beta chains from one sample in a study of blood T cell repertoires in COVID-19. Method: immunoSEQ multiplex PCR; TCRdb's copy keeps in-frame clones and lacks some. Altogether more than 45,000 clones are present, approximately 90% being singletons, with the ten largest covering 1.4%. Sequencing was done on a sample of peripheral blood. Receptors originate from a man aged 55 to 70 with acute or convalescent COVID-19. Both conserved end residues are part of each CDR3. A D gene is named only where the DNA matches it firmly. Size is stated for part of the rows, as once, few or many counts, or as a class when the clone is expanded.

D,V,J,size,CDR3,DNA
TRBD2,TRBV6-2/TRBV6-3,TRBJ2-5,.,CASSRGGGKETQYF,TGTGCCAGCAGTCGCGGGGGGGGGAAGGAGACCCAGTACTTC
.,TRBV6-2/TRBV6-3,TRBJ2-3,.,CASSSQRVVDTQYF,TGTGCCAGCAGTTCCCAGCGGGTGGTTGATACGCAGTATTTT
.,TRBV12-3/TRBV12-4,TRBJ2-1,.,CASSLQIYNEQFF,TGTGCCAGCAGTTTGCAGATCTACAATGAGCAGTTCTTC
.,TRBV28,TRBJ2-7,once,CASSFGTLGEQYF,TGTGCCAGCAGTTTTGGGACTCTGGGAGAGCAGTACTTC
.,TRBV4-1,TRBJ2-7,.,CASSQGRTVNYEQYF,TGCGCCAGCAGCCAAGGCAGGACAGTCAACTACGAGCAGTACTTC
.,TRBV9,TRBJ2-2,once,CASSPRGDEGELFF,TGTGCCAGCAGCCCCAGGGGGGACGAGGGGGAGCTGTTTTTT
TRBD1,TRBV19,TRBJ2-5,once,CASSPTGLAETQYF,TGTGCCAGTAGTCCGACAGGGTTGGCGGAGACCCAGTACTTC
.,TRBV4-3,TRBJ2-2,.,CASSQDGSTGELFF,TGCGCCAGCAGCCAAGATGGTAGCACCGGGGAGCTGTTTTTT
.,TRBV6-5,TRBJ2-5,.,CASSSIAETQETQYF,TGTGCCAGCAGTTCTATAGCGGAAACGCAAGAGACCCAGTACTTC
.,TRBV6-6,TRBJ2-7,.,CASSYSVTEQYF,TGTGCCAGCAGTTACTCGGTAACAGAGCAGTACTTC
TRBD1,TRBV7-3,TRBJ2-2,once,CASSPGTATAGELFF,TGTGCCAGCAGCCCGGGGACAGCCACAGCCGGGGAGCTGTTTTTT
.,TRBV15,TRBJ1-1,.,CATSRDRRGVEAFF,TGTGCCACCAGCAGAGATCGGAGGGGAGTTGAAGCTTTCTTT
.,TRBV12-3/TRBV12-4,TRBJ1-2,.,CASSLSGAGYTF,TGTGCCAGCAGTTTATCAGGGGCTGGCTACACCTTC
.,TRBV27,TRBJ1-2,once,CASSLSRANYGYTF,TGTGCCAGCAGTTTATCGCGCGCTAACTATGGCTACACCTTC
.,TRBV24-1,TRBJ2-1,.,CATTTGGGEQFF,TGTGCCACCACCACAGGGGGGGGTGAGCAGTTCTTC
.,TRBV5-4,TRBJ2-5,once,CASSLPGSETQYF,TGTGCCAGCAGCTTGCCGGGTTCGGAGACCCAGTACTTC
TRBD2,TRBV7-7,TRBJ2-5,.,CASSLVPSGVEETQYF,TGTGCTAGCAGCTTAGTGCCTAGCGGGGTAGAAGAGACCCAGTACTTC
.,TRBV21-1,TRBJ2-1,once,CASSHGEGDLHNEQFF,TGTGCCAGCAGCCATGGGGAGGGGGACTTACACAATGAGCAGTTCTTC
.,TRBV20-1,TRBJ2-5,.,CSATRETQYF,TGCAGTGCTACTAGGGAGACCCAGTACTTC
.,TRBV6-1,TRBJ2-7,.,CASSEQQSSYEQYF,TGTGCCAGCAGTGAACAACAGAGCTCCTACGAGCAGTACTTC
.,TRBV5-1,TRBJ1-1,.,CASSLGFVETRGTEAFF,TGCGCCAGCAGCTTGGGGTTCGTCGAAACAAGAGGCACTGAAGCTTTCTTT
TRBD2,TRBV13,TRBJ2-7,few,CASSPRTSGMVYEQYF,TGTGCCAGCAGCCCCAGGACTAGCGGGATGGTCTACGAGCAGTACTTC
.,TRBV19,TRBJ2-1,.,CASSTQTVEQFF,TGTGCCAGTAGTACCCAGACAGTTGAGCAGTTCTTC
TRBD1,TRBV12-5,TRBJ1-5,.,CASGMQGASNQPQHF,TGTGCTAGTGGGATGCAGGGGGCCAGCAATCAGCCCCAGCATTTT
TRBD1,TRBV5-1,TRBJ2-3,.,CASSRDRGIDTQYF,TGCGCCAGCAGCCGGGACAGGGGGATTGATACGCAGTATTTT
TRBD1,TRBV7-3,TRBJ2-2,.,CASSPGGTGGRELFF,TGTGCCAGCAGCCCAGGCGGGACAGGGGGCCGGGAGCTGTTTTTT
.,TRBV6-2/TRBV6-3,TRBJ1-1,once,CASGHFVRNTEAFF,TGTGCCAGCGGCCATTTCGTCAGGAACACTGAAGCTTTCTTT
.,TRBV19,TRBJ1-4,.,CASIAPRGVGEKLFF,TGTGCCAGTATAGCTCCCAGGGGCGTTGGAGAAAAACTGTTTTTT
.,TRBV28,TRBJ2-2,.,CASSLTGGVNTGELFF,TGTGCCAGCAGTTTAACCGGCGGGGTGAACACCGGGGAGCTGTTTTTT
TRBD1,TRBV27,TRBJ2-7,.,CASSFDRGTGEQYF,TGTGCCAGCAGTTTTGACAGGGGGACGGGCGAGCAGTACTTC
.,TRBV28,TRBJ1-5,.,CASSGSKLRSQHF,TGTGCCAGCAGTGGCTCAAAGCTGAGGTCCCAGCATTTT
TRBD1,TRBV7-3,TRBJ2-1,.,CASSLSGQGNEQFF,TGTGCCAGCAGCTTATCGGGACAGGGGAATGAGCAGTTCTTC
TRBD1,TRBV7-6,TRBJ1-3,.,CASSRDSSSFGNTIYF,TGTGCCAGCAGCAGGGACAGCTCGAGCTTTGGAAACACCATATATTTT
.,TRBV29-1,TRBJ2-1,.,CSLDRDNEQFF,TGCAGCTTAGACCGGGACAATGAGCAGTTCTTC
.,TRBV5-1,TRBJ2-1,.,CASRRQVLGNEQFF,TGCGCCAGCAGAAGACAGGTCCTCGGCAATGAGCAGTTCTTC
.,TRBV19,TRBJ2-5,.,CASSIDPTEGGQGTQYF,TGTGCCAGTAGTATAGACCCAACCGAGGGGGGGCAGGGGACCCAGTACTTC
.,TRBV19,TRBJ1-5,.,CASSISPYSNQPQHF,TGTGCCAGTAGTATTAGCCCTTATAGCAATCAGCCCCAGCATTTT
TRBD1,TRBV4-3,TRBJ1-1,.,CASSQVGTGGTEAFF,TGCGCCAGCAGCCAAGTCGGGACAGGGGGCACTGAAGCTTTCTTT
TRBD2,TRBV28,TRBJ2-5,once,CASSFFPAGVRRREETQYF,TGTGCCAGCAGTTTTTTCCCGGCGGGAGTGCGGAGACGTGAAGAGACCCAGTACTTC
.,TRBV14,TRBJ2-1,.,CASSQVLRTVNEQFF,TGTGCCAGCAGCCAAGTTCTGCGGACTGTTAATGAGCAGTTCTTC
.,TRBV28,TRBJ1-5,.,CASSLRQGNQPQHF,TGTGCCAGCAGTTTAAGGCAGGGGAATCAGCCCCAGCATTTT
.,TRBV7-8,TRBJ1-1,.,CASSLGAGVMNTEAFF,TGTGCCAGCAGCTTAGGTGCAGGGGTGATGAACACTGAAGCTTTCTTT
TRBD1,TRBV13,TRBJ1-1,.,CASSSWDRGHRVVAFF,TGTGCCAGCAGCTCCTGGGACAGGGGGCATCGGGTAGTAGCTTTCTTT